This T cell receptor (beta chain) was documented in a study of T cells in Graves' hyperthyroidism and ophthalmopathy. RNA transcripts were the template for amplifying TCR beta CDR3 regions. HTBI primers were used for first-round RT-PCR of the TCR CDR3. MiXCR, applied by TCRdb to the multiplex PCR reads, yields one record per CDR3 protein. Of some 50,000 distinct CDR3 sequences listed, about 54% are singletons. The germline CDR1 and CDR2 sequences are MNHEY and SMNVEV (reference sequence). Trimming took 4 bases from V and 0 from J, leaving 15 bases between them. The CDR3 totals 17 residues. In its sample, this clonotype was seen a few times. Antigen unknown. It was considered stable Graves' hyperthyroidism when ophthalmopathy did not progress within 18 months. The diagnoses drew upon clinical symptoms, serum thyroxine and TRAb, thyroid ultrasound and orbital computed tomography. Study-wide points: The blood repertoire included most of the expanded thyroid clonotypes above 0.001. Ophthalmopathy was separated from stable hyperthyroidism by a 13 V-J model.

This sequence joins TRBV27 and TRBJ1-4; D might be TRBD1 (5 bases). What was sequenced was peripheral blood or thyroid tissue (not recorded which). The clonotype comes from a young man with Graves' hyperthyroidism. The CDR3 reads CASSSGGGVATNEKLFF. DNA for the CDR3: TGTGCCAGCAGTTCCGGTGGAGGGGTGGCAACTAATGAAAAACTGTTTTTT.